The present T cell receptor beta chain was sequenced within a study of cytomegalovirus exposure and HLA in healthy donors. Points from the study as a whole: TCR sequences were mostly rare, though some public TCRs occurred in many donors. Earlier analysis looked at TCR beta V segments, and most were productive about 90% or about 30% of the time. The authors enumerated some 160 TCR beta chains as linked to cytomegalovirus.

These donors counted as nominally healthy when sampled, but unrecorded immune exposures were likely. 13 Jbeta primers and 60 Vbeta primers were used for the PCR. The table came from immunoSEQ multiplex PCR; TCRdb's copy has only in-frame clones and leaves some out. The data show about 140,000 clones, with 73% seen just once and over 13% held by the top ten. Germline V CDR1 and CDR2: SEHNR, FQNEAQ (reference sequence). Trimming cost V 5 bases and J 7 bases; bases outside gene matches: 7. The CDR3 consists of 14 residues. In regard to this clone: The antigen remains undetermined.

Sequencing was done on a sample of PBMCs. The origin of this receptor is a human donor in good health. The chain joins TRBV7-9 to TRBJ1-4, with 7 bases aligning to TRBD1. This CDR3 reads CASSPTGYGEKLFF. The DNA of the CDR3 is TGTGCCAGCAGCCCGACAGGGTACGGTGAAAAACTGTTTTTT.